The 21 T cell receptor beta chains given below trace back to one sample, sequenced in a study of blood T cell repertoires in COVID-19. The repertoire was sequenced with immunoSEQ multiplex PCR; TCRdb's copy has only in-frame clones and lacks some. Among tens of thousands of clones listed, around nine tenths were seen once. Sequencing was done on a sample of peripheral blood. The receptors were gathered from a woman aged 55-75 years with active COVID-19.

CDR3 nucleotide sequence: TGTGCCAGCATGTTGGACAGCTCGACCACTGAAGCTTTCTTT. Amino acids: CASMLDSSTTEAFF. V usage is TRBV6-5 and J usage is TRBJ1-1; D may be TRBD1 (6 bases). V was pared by 7 bases and J by 4 bases, with 16 bases between. The CDR3 is 14 residues long. Germline V CDR1 and CDR2: MNHEY, SVGAGI.

The genes are TRBV11-2 and TRBJ2-1; D unclear. The CDR3 is 13 amino acids. Trimming pared 1 base from V and 4 bases from J, leaving 5 bases between. The V gene's germline CDR1 is SGHAT and CDR2 FQNNGV. In DNA, the CDR3 is TGTGCCAGCAGCTTAGTCCCATACAATGAGCAGTTCTTC. Translation gives CASSLVPYNEQFF.

The CDR3 nucleotides read TGTGCCAGCAGCTTAGGACTTCTCTATGGCTACACCTTC. The encoded protein is CASSLGLLYGYTF. This chain uses TRBV7-8 with TRBJ1-2; D not resolved. CDR1 is SGHVS, CDR2 FQNEAQ, per germline. Trimming shortened V by 1 base and J by 4 bases, and 7 bases separated the two germline ends. The CDR3 sequence is 13 residues long.

The genes are TRBV6-5 and TRBJ2-3; D gene unclear. The CDR3 is made up of 14 amino acids. Trimming removed 0 bases at V and 5 bases at J, with 9 bases between. Germline assignment: CDR1 MNHEY and CDR2 SVGAGI. The CDR3 protein is CASSYSVLEDTQYF. In nucleotides, the CDR3 is TGTGCCAGCAGTTACTCGGTCCTAGAAGATACGCAGTATTTT.

The V and J genes are TRBV30 and TRBJ2-2; possible D gene TRBD2, 6 bases. This CDR3 comprises 12 residues. Trimming removed 1 base at V and 8 bases at J, with 8 bases between. CDR1 and CDR2 from the germline V gene are GTSNPN and SVGIG (reference sequence). CDR3 loop: CAWSARGGELFF. CDR3 in DNA: TGTGCCTGGAGTGCCCGGGGGGGGGAGCTGTTTTTT.

In this sample, this clone turned up a few times. The CDR3 sequence is CASSRWRDSPLHF. The CDR3, as DNA: TGTGCCAGCTCTCGTTGGCGGGACTCACCCCTCCACTTT. The chain couples TRBV6-5 to TRBJ1-6; D might be TRBD1 (5 bases). The V end lost 8 bases, the J end lost 10 bases, and 15 bases lay between the germline ends. CDR1 is MNHEY and CDR2 is SVGAGI in the germline V gene. The CDR3 is 13 amino acids.

The J gene is TRBJ1-1, the V gene TRBV7-2, with D tentatively TRBD1 (6 bases). The CDR3 totals 14 residues. The germline V gene has CDR1 SGHTA and CDR2 FQGNSA. Trimming removed 5 bases from V and 2 bases from J, with 12 bases in between. The CDR3 region has the DNA TGTGCCAGCAGCCGCGGGGGACATAACACTGAAGCTTTCTTT. It yields the protein CASSRGGHNTEAFF.

CDR3 in amino acids: CASSESPSSDTQYF. CDR3 sequence (DNA): TGCGCCAGCAGTGAGTCGCCTAGCTCAGATACGCAGTATTTT. The genes are TRBV10-1 and TRBJ2-3, with D possibly matching TRBD2 (5 bases). Germline loops: CDR1 WNHNN, CDR2 SYGVQD (reference sequence). V shed 0 bases and J shed 4 bases, with 8 bases lying between them. The CDR3 is 14 amino acids.

The genes are TRBV9 and TRBJ2-3; D possibly corresponds to TRBD2 (5 bases). CDR3 size: 13 residues. Germline values: CDR1 SGDLS, CDR2 YYNGEE. V gave up 2 bases and J gave up 7 bases, with 11 bases separating them. The CDR3 bases are TGTGCCAGCAGCGTGGGGAGACAAAATACGCAGTATTTT. Its protein product is CASSVGRQNTQYF.

As to this clone: The junction does not match germline at one end; this may be a read error. V usage is TRBV27 and J usage is TRBJ2-5; TRBD2 matches at 15 bases. CDR3 length: 13 amino acids. Per the germline V gene, CDR1 is MNHEY and CDR2 is SMNVEV (reference sequence). The CDR3 loop reads CASSSGLAGGRHF. CDR3 coding DNA: TGTGCCAGCAGTTCGGGACTAGCGGGGGGCCGACACTTC.

The chain links TRBV9 to TRBJ2-3; 8 positions match TRBD2. CDR1 SGDLS and CDR2 YYNGEE come from the germline V gene. V trimming: 0 bases; J trimming: 0 bases; junction bases outside the gene matches: 0. The CDR3 has 15 amino acids. The CDR3 nucleotides read TGTGCCAGCAGCGTAGCGGGGGGGAGCACAGATACGCAGTATTTT. This codes for CASSVAGGSTDTQYF.

This chain's CDR3 is CASSLSGLGGYEQYF. The CDR3 DNA reads TGTGCCAGTAGTCTCTCAGGACTAGGCGGCTACGAGCAGTACTTC. The chain recombines TRBV19 with TRBJ2-7; 7 bases line up with TRBD2. The germline V gene has CDR1 LNHDA and CDR2 SQIVND (reference sequence). The junction had 10 bases not matched to a gene; V was cut back by 5 bases and J by 3 bases. This CDR3 is built from 15 residues.

This chain uses TRBV11-2 with TRBJ2-5; 11 bases line up with TRBD2. V lost 4 bases, J lost 2 bases, and 15 bases stayed unmatched. This CDR3 has 19 amino acids. CDR1 is SGHAT and CDR2 is FQNNGV in the germline V gene. CDR3 bases: TGTGCCAGCAGCTATACCCTTCCGTGGTTAGCGGGGGGGCAAGAGACCCAGTACTTC. Translating it yields CASSYTLPWLAGGQETQYF.

This clone was recorded only once. This rearrangement joins TRBV27 to TRBJ1-1; the D gene is possibly TRBD1 (6 bases). Germline V gene sequence: CDR1 MNHEY, CDR2 SMNVEV (reference sequence). The CDR3 consists of 14 residues. Trimming left V 6 bases short and J 6 bases short, with 17 bases between. CDR3 loop: CASSPPRGIPEAFF. The CDR3 DNA is TGTGCCAGCAGCCCTCCTAGGGGGATACCTGAAGCTTTCTTT.

The CDR3 nucleotides are TGTGCCAGCAGCATACCGGGGTATTATGGCTACACCTTC. This translates into CASSIPGYYGYTF. The V gene is TRBV7-3, the J gene TRBJ1-2, with unresolved D. The CDR3 runs 13 residues. With 5 bases removed from V and 5 bases from J, the gap between germline ends came to 12 bases. The germline CDR1 and CDR2 sequences are SGHTA and FQGTGA.

The chain links TRBV14 to TRBJ1-6; 10 nucleotides line up with TRBD1. CDR1 is SGHDN, CDR2 FVKESK, per germline. The junction had 6 bases not matched to a gene; V was cut back by 6 bases and J by 7 bases. The CDR3 length is 15 residues. CDR3 nucleotides: TGTGCCAGCAGTCCGGACAGGGGGTGGAATTCACCCCTCCACTTT. Translation: CASSPDRGWNSPLHF.

The V and J genes are TRBV6-5 and TRBJ1-6; 8 nucleotides line up with TRBD1. Germline CDR1 MNHEY, CDR2 SVGAGI. Trimming removed 4 bases from V and 18 bases from J; junction bases left unmatched: 8. The CDR3 spans 12 residues. The CDR3 sequence: CASSSRQGISHF. CDR3 nucleotide sequence: TGTGCCAGCAGTTCAAGACAGGGGATTTCCCACTTT.

This clone was found a few times. The V and J genes are TRBV6-2 or TRBV6-3 and TRBJ2-7; D is perhaps TRBD1 (5 bases). The V gene lost 6 bases and the J gene lost 3 bases, with 24 bases spanning the gap. The V gene's germline CDR1 is MNHEY and CDR2 SVGEGT. The CDR3 covers 17 residues. The DNA for the CDR3 is TGTGCCAGCAGCGACACATACCTAGACAGCGTGCACTACGAGCAGTACTTC. This gives the protein CASSDTYLDSVHYEQYF.

This chain connects TRBV18 to TRBJ2-1; 7 positions agree with TRBD2. Germline V gene lookup returns CDR1 KGHSH and CDR2 LQKENI. This CDR3 region has 13 residues. The V gene end was trimmed by 8 bases and the J gene end by 3 bases; junction bases not matched to a gene: 4. CDR3 bases: TGTGCCAGCGATCGCGGGGGCTACAATGAGCAGTTCTTC. Translated: CASDRGGYNEQFF.

The chain carries TRBV20-1 and TRBJ1-2; D uncertain. Germline values: CDR1 DFQATT, CDR2 SNEGSKA (reference sequence). Trimming took off 5 bases at V and 7 bases at J, with 11 bases between the two ends. The CDR3 covers 11 residues. The CDR3 sequence: CSAGGRGGYTF. As DNA, the CDR3 is TGCAGTGCTGGCGGGCGGGGTGGCTACACCTTC.

This chain joins TRBV5-1 and TRBJ1-6; no reliable D call. The V end lost 0 bases, the J end lost 9 bases, and 13 bases lay between the germline ends. The CDR3 is 15 amino acids. Germline loops: CDR1 SGHRS, CDR2 YFSETQ. CDR3 nucleotide sequence: TGCGCCAGCAGCTTGGAGGCGGCCTTAGGTTCACCCCTCCACTTT. Its protein product is CASSLEAALGSPLHF.